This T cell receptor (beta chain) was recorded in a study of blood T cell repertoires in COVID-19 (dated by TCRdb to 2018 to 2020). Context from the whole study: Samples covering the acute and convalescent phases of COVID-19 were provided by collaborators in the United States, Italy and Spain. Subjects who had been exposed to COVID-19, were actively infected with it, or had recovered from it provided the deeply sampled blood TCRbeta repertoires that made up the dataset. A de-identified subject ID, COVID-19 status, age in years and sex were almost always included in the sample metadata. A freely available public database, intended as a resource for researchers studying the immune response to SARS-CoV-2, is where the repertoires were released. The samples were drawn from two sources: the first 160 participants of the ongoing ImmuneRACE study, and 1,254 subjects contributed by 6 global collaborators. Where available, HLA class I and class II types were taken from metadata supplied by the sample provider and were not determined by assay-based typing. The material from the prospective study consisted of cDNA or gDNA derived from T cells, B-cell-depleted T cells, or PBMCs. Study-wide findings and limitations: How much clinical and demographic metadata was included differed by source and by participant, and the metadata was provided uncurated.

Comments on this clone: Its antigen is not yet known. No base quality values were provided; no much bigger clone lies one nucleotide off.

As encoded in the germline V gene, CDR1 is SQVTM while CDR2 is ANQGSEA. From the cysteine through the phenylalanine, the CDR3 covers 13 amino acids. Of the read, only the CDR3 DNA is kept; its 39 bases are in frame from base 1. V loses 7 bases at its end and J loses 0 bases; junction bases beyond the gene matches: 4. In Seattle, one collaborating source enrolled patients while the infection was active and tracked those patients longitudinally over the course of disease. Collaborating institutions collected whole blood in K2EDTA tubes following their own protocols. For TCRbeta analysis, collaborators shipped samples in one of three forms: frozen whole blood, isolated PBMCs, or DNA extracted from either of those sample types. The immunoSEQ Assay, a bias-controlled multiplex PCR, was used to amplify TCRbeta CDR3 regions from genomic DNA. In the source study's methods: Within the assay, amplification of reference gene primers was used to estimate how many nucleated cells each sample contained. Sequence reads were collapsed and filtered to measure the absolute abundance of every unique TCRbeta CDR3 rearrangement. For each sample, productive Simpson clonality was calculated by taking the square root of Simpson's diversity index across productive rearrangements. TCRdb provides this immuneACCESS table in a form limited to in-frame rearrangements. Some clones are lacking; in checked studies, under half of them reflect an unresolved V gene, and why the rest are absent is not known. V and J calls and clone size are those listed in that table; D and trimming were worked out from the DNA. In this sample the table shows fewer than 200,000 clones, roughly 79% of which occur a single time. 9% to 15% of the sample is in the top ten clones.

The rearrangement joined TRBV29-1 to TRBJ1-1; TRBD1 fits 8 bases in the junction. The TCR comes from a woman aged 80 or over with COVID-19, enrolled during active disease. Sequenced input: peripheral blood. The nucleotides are TGCAGCGCCCGGACAGGGATGAACACTGAAGCTTTCTTT. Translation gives CSARTGMNTEAFF.